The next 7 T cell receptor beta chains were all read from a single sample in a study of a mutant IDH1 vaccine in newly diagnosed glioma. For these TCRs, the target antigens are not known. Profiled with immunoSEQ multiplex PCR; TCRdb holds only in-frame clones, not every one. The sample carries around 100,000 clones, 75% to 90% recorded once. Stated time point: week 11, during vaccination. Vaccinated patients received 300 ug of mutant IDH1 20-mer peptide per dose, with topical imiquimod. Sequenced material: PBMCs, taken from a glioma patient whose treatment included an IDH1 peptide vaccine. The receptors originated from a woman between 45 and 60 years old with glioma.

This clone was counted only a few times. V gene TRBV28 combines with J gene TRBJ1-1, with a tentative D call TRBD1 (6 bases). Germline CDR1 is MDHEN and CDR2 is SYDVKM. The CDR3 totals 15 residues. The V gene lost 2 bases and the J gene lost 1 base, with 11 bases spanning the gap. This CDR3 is CASSLIGGANTEAFF. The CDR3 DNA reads TGTGCCAGCAGTTTAATCGGGGGCGCGAACACTGAAGCTTTCTTT. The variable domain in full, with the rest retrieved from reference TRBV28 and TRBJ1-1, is DVKVTQSSRYLVKRTGEKVFLECVQDMDHENMFWYRQDPGLGLRLIYFSYDVKMKEKGDIPEGYSVSREKKERFSLILESASTNQTSMYLCASSLIGGANTEAFFGQGTRLTVV.

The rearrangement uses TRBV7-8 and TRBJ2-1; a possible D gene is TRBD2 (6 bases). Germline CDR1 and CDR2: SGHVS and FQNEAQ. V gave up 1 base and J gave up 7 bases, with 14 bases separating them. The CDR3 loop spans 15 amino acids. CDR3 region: CASSLEGGMGNEQFF. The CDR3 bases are TGTGCCAGCAGCTTAGAAGGCGGGATGGGGAATGAGCAGTTCTTC.

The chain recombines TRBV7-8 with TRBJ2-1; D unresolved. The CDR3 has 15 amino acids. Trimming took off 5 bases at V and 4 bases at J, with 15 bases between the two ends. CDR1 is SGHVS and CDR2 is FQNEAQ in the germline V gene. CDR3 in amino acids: CASSPGSQVYNEQFF. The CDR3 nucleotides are TGTGCCAGCAGCCCCGGGTCTCAAGTGTACAATGAGCAGTTCTTC.

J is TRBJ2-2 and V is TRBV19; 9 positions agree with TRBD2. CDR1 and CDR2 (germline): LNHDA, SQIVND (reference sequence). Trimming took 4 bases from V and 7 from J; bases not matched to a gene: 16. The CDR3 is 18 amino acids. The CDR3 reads CASSTPHGLAGRGGELFF. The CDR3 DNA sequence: TGTGCCAGTAGTACCCCACATGGGCTAGCGGGAAGGGGCGGGGAGCTGTTTTTT.

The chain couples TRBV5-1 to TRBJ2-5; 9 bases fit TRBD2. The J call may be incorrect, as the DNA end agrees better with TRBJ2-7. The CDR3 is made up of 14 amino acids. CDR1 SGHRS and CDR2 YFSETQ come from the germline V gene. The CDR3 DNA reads TGCGCCAGCAGCTCAGCGGGAGGCGTCTACGAGCAGTACTTC. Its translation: CASSSAGGVYEQYF.

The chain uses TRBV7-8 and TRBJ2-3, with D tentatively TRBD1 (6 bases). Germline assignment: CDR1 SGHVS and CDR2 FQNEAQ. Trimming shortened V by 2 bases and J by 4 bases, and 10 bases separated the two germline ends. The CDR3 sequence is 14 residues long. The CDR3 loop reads CASSLYRVSDTQYF. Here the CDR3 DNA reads TGTGCCAGCAGCTTATACAGGGTATCAGATACGCAGTATTTT.

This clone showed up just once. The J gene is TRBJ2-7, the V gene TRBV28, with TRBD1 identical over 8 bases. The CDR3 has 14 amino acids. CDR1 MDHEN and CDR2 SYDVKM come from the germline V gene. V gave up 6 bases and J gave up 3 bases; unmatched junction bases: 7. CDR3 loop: CASSLGQVIYEQYF. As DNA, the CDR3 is TGTGCCAGCAGCCTGGGACAGGTGATCTACGAGCAGTACTTC. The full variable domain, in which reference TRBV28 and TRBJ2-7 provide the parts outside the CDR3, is DVKVTQSSRYLVKRTGEKVFLECVQDMDHENMFWYRQDPGLGLRLIYFSYDVKMKEKGDIPEGYSVSREKKERFSLILESASTNQTSMYLCASSLGQVIYEQYFGPGTRLTVT.